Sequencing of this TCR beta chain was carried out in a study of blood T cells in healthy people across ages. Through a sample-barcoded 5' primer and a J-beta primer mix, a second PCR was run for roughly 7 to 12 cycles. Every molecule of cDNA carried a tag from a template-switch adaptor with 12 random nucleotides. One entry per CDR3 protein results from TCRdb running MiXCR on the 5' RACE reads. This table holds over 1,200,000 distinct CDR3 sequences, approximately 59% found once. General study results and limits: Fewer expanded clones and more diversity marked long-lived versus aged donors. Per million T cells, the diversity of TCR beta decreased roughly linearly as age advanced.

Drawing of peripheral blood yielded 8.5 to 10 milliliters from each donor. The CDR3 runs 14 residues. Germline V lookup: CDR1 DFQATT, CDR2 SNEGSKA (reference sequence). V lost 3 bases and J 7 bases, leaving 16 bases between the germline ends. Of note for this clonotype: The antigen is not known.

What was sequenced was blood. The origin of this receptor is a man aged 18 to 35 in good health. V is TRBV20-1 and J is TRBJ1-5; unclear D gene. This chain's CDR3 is CSASAYPKEQPQHF. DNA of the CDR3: TGCAGTGCTAGCGCTTACCCTAAAGAACAGCCCCAGCATTTT.